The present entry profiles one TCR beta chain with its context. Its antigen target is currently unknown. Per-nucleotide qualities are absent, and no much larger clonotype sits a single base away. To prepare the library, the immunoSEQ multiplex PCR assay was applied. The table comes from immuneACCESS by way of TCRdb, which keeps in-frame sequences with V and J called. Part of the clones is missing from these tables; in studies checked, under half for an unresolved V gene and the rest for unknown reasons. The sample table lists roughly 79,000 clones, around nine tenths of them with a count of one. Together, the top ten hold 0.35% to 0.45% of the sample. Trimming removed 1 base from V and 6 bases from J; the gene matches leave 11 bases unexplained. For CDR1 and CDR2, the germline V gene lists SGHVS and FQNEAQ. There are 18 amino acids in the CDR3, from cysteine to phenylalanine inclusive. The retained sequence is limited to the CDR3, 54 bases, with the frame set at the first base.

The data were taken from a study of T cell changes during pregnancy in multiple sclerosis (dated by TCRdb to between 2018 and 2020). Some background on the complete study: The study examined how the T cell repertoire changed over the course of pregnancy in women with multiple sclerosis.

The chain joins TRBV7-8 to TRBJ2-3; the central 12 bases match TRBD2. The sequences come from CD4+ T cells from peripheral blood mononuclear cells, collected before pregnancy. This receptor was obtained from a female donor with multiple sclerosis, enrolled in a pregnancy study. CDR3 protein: CASSLEVRLAGASDTQYF. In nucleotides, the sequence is TGTGCCAGCAGCTTAGAAGTGAGACTAGCGGGGGCCTCTGATACGCAGTATTTT.